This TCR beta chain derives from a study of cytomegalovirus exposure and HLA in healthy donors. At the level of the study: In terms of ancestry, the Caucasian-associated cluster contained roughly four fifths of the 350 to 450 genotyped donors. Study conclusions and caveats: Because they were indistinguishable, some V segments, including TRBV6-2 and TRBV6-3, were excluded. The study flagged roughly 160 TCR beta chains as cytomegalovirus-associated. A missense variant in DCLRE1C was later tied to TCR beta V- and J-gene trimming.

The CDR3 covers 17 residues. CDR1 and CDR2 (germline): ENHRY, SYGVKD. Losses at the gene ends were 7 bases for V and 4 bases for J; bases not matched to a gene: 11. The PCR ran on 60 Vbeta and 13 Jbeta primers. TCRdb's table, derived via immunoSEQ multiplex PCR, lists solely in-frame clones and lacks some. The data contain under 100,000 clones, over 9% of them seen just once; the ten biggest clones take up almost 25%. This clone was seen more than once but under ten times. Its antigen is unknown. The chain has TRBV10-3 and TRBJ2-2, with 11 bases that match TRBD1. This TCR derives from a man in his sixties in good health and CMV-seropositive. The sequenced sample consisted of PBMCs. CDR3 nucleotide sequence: TGTGCCATCAAGCCCTGGGACAGGGGGAGCCTCACCGGGGAGCTGTTTTTT. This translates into CAIKPWDRGSLTGELFF.